The entry below describes one TCR beta chain. The entry originates in a study of molecular identifiers for immune sequencing clone quantification. TCRdb recomputed calls from the PCR reads with MiXCR, one row per CDR3 protein. This table has more than 450,000 distinct CDR3 sequences, about 22% appearing once. The sample comprised naive CD8+ T cells from blood, with Jurkat cell RNA spiked in. Subset: FACS-sorted CD8+CD4-CCR7+CD45RA+ naive T cells. The clonotype originates from a human donor in good health. Some libraries in this study had Jurkat cell RNA spiked in.

The CDR3 nucleotides read TGTGCCAGCAGTTTAGGTCCGACAGGGCGCGACTATGGCTACACCTTC. Amino acid sequence: CASSLGPTGRDYGYTF. V gene TRBV28 combines with J gene TRBJ1-2, with 7 positions matching TRBD1. The V gene end was trimmed by 2 bases and the J gene end by 3 bases; junction bases not matched to a gene: 9. There are 16 residues in the CDR3. Germline CDR1 reads MDHEN; CDR2 reads SYDVKM.